The 22 T cell receptor beta chains below all came from one sample that was sequenced in a study of human T cells and chemical hapten exposure. TCRdb passed the RACE reads through MiXCR, listing each CDR3 protein once. The sample lists roughly 30,000 distinct CDR3 sequences; about 7.7% were seen once. Time point described: healthy volunteer bleed at 2 weeks. Whole blood that had not been fractionated was the source of extracted total RNA. Material: whole blood. These TCRs come from a human donor in good health. Some clones in this sample may be carry-over from other donors' samples.

This chain connects TRBV15 to TRBJ1-2, with D maybe TRBD1 (6 bases). The CDR3 loop spans 15 amino acids. The germline gives CDR1 LNHNV, CDR2 YYDKDF (reference sequence). Trimming shortened V by 7 bases and J by 5 bases, and 20 bases separated the two germline ends. DNA for the CDR3: TGTGCCACCAAGATGGACTCGGACAGATTTTATGGCTACACCTTC. The encoded protein is CATKMDSDRFYGYTF.

This clonotype was observed at least ten times. This chain connects TRBV12-3 or TRBV12-4 to TRBJ1-2; D is uncertain. This CDR3 comprises 13 residues. Trimming stripped 3 bases from V and 4 bases from J, with 9 bases between. The DNA for the CDR3 is TGTGCCAGCAGTTTGTCTTGGGGCTATGGCTACACCTTC. It is translated as CASSLSWGYGYTF.

This clonotype was found a few times. V and J are TRBV19 and TRBJ2-5; no firm D call. V shed 7 bases and J shed 0 bases, with 9 bases lying between them. The CDR3 extends over 13 amino acids. The germline V gene encodes CDR1 LNHDA and CDR2 SQIVND (reference sequence). CDR3 sequence (DNA): TGTGCCAGTAAGGAGACAAACCAAGAGACCCAGTACTTC. Translated, it gives CASKETNQETQYF.

This chain joins TRBV6-5 and TRBJ1-5; D is undetermined. The V end was cut by 2 bases, the J end by 1 base, with 6 bases between. Germline CDR1 and CDR2: MNHEY and SVGAGI. There are 14 residues in the CDR3. CDR3 in DNA: TGTGCCAGCAGTTACAGGGAGAGCAATCAGCCCCAGCATTTT. Its translation: CASSYRESNQPQHF.

Worth noting for this clonotype: Just one base apart from a much larger clone, this may be a read error. Because it lacks the conserved phenylalanine or tryptophan at the end, this CDR3 is likely a read error. The V gene is TRBV16, the J gene TRBJ2-3; D possibly corresponds to TRBD2 (6 bases). CDR3 size: 14 residues. The V end was cut by 4 bases, the J end by 3 bases, with 11 bases between. CDR1 KGHSY and CDR2 FQNENV come from the germline V gene. CDR3 protein: CASSPPGGTDTQYI. The DNA of the CDR3 is TGTGCCAGCAGCCCCCCTGGGGGGACAGATACGCAGTATATT.

In its sample, this clonotype was seen a few times. The chain has TRBV6-2 or TRBV6-3 and TRBJ1-1, with a tentative D call TRBD1 (5 bases). The V and J ends lost 6 bases and 8 bases respectively, with 10 bases between them. Looked up from germline, CDR1 is MNHEY and CDR2 is SVGEGT. There are 11 residues in the CDR3. CDR3 in amino acids: CASSQGREAFF. The CDR3 nucleotides read TGTGCCAGCAGCCAGGGACGAGAAGCTTTCTTT.

The table lists this clonotype with a few counts. The chain joins TRBV12-3 or TRBV12-4 to TRBJ1-5; D not certain. Trimming pared 5 bases from V and 6 bases from J, leaving 14 bases between. The CDR3 runs to 14 residues. CDR3 coding DNA: TGTGCCAGCAGTCCCTCGGGTTTCGGTCAGCCCCAGCATTTT. It is translated as CASSPSGFGQPQHF.

This clonotype was counted many times. This chain uses TRBV7-2 with TRBJ2-2; TRBD2 might be the D (6 bases). This CDR3 has 14 amino acids. Germline V CDR1 and CDR2: SGHTA, FQGNSA. The germline V and J ends were trimmed by 5 bases and 1 base, with 8 bases remaining between them. In DNA form, the CDR3 reads TGTGCCAGCAGCCTCGGGAGGAACACCGGGGAGCTGTTTTTT. Amino acids: CASSLGRNTGELFF.

The chain has TRBV20-1 and TRBJ2-7; D perhaps matches TRBD2 (6 bases). This CDR3 has 14 residues. Trimming pared 0 bases from V and 9 bases from J, leaving 18 bases between. Germline V CDR1 and CDR2: DFQATT, SNEGSKA (reference sequence). CDR3 amino acids: CSAREPRGASVQYF. Written as DNA, the CDR3 is TGCAGTGCTAGAGAGCCGCGGGGTGCCTCTGTGCAGTACTTC.

The sample holds many counts of this clonotype. The chain carries TRBV5-1 and TRBJ2-3; D possibly matches TRBD1 or TRBD2 (5 bases each). Trimming stripped 0 bases from V and 2 bases from J, with 10 bases between. The CDR3 length is 15 residues. The germline V gene has CDR1 SGHRS and CDR2 YFSETQ. CDR3 in amino acids: CASSLGSGHTDTQYF. The CDR3 nucleotides are TGCGCCAGCAGCTTGGGGTCGGGGCACACAGATACGCAGTATTTT. The full variable domain, rest sourced from reference TRBV5-1 and TRBJ2-3, is KAGVTQTPRYLIKTRGQQVTLSCSPISGHRSVSWYQQTPGQGLQFLFEYFSETQRNKGNFPGRFSGRQFSNSRSEMNVSTLELGDSALYLCASSLGSGHTDTQYFGPGTRLTVL.

The rearrangement links TRBV10-3 to TRBJ1-1; 7 nucleotides match TRBD1. V shed 4 bases and J 1 base; nucleotides not matched to a gene: 9. This CDR3 region has 16 residues. The germline gives CDR1 ENHRY, CDR2 SYGVKD. The CDR3 region is CAISVGVTGTNTEAFF. In DNA, the CDR3 is TGTGCCATCAGTGTAGGGGTGACAGGGACGAACACTGAAGCTTTCTTT.

This clonotype occurred many times. The chain employs TRBV20-1 and TRBJ1-2; D is possibly TRBD1 (5 bases). Germline CDR1 DFQATT, CDR2 SNEGSKA (reference sequence). V was trimmed by 6 bases and J by 3 bases, leaving 17 bases between them. CDR3 length equals 14 residues. The CDR3 DNA reads TGCAGTGCCAGAAAATCGGGACTGGACTATGGCTACACCTTC. This codes for CSARKSGLDYGYTF.

This clonotype turned up a few times. The chain couples TRBV28 to TRBJ1-2, with D unresolved. The CDR3 has 10 amino acids. Germline CDR1 reads MDHEN; CDR2 reads SYDVKM. V gave up 6 bases and J gave up 4 bases, with 3 bases separating them. Written as DNA, the CDR3 is TGTGCCAGCAGGGGCTATGGCTACACCTTC. This encodes CASRGYGYTF.

The V call is TRBV12-3 or TRBV12-4, the J call TRBJ1-5; tentatively, D is TRBD1 (5 bases). This CDR3 is 14 amino acids long. Trimming shortened V by 7 bases and J by 7 bases, and 17 bases separated the two germline ends. The CDR3 loop reads CASTQGGVRQPQHF. Here the CDR3 DNA reads TGTGCCAGCACCCAGGGCGGGGTTCGGCAGCCCCAGCATTTT.

This clonotype has at least ten counts. The gene calls are TRBV18 and TRBJ1-1; possible D gene TRBD1, 5 bases. CDR3 length: 17 residues. Germline values: CDR1 KGHSH, CDR2 LQKENI. Trimming removed 0 bases at V and 1 base at J, with 15 bases between. The CDR3 sequence is CASSPPRQGLKNTEAFF. The CDR3 DNA is TGTGCCAGCTCACCACCCCGGCAGGGACTAAAGAACACTGAAGCTTTCTTT.

This clonotype came up many times. The chain couples TRBV12-3 or TRBV12-4 to TRBJ1-3, with 9 bases fitting TRBD1. J gave up 2 bases and V 5 bases, and 1 base lay outside the gene matches. The CDR3 loop spans 14 amino acids. The CDR3 sequence is CASSRDRAGNTIYF. CDR3 coding DNA: TGTGCCAGCAGTCGGGACAGGGCTGGAAACACCATATATTTT.

Ten or more counts support this clonotype. This chain links TRBV7-6 with TRBJ2-2; tentative D call: TRBD2 (5 bases). Germline assignment: CDR1 SGHVS and CDR2 FNYEAQ. V shed 1 base and J shed 0 bases, with 12 bases lying between them. This CDR3 region has 17 residues. DNA for the CDR3: TGTGCCAGCAGCTTAGTGTCCCGGGGAGCGAACACCGGGGAGCTGTTTTTT. It specifies CASSLVSRGANTGELFF.

At least ten counts were recorded for this clonotype. The chain carries TRBV20-1 and TRBJ2-1; 11 bases map to TRBD2. V dropped 6 bases and J dropped 4; count of bases not matched to a gene: 8. Looked up from germline, CDR1 is DFQATT and CDR2 is SNEGSKA (reference sequence). The CDR3 is 15 residues long. This CDR3 reads CSAYLAGGQYNEQFF. In DNA form, the CDR3 reads TGCAGTGCATACCTAGCGGGGGGTCAATACAATGAGCAGTTCTTC.

A note on this clonotype: An end of the junction does not agree with germline; a read error may underlie this. The chain has TRBV20-1 and TRBJ1-2, with D possibly being TRBD1 (5 bases). The CDR3 covers 13 residues. The germline V gene has CDR1 DFQATT and CDR2 SNEGSKA (reference sequence). This CDR3 is CSARDLKNYGDTF. The CDR3 region has the DNA TGCAGTGCCCGGGACCTAAAAAACTATGGCGACACCTTC.

J is TRBJ1-2 and V is TRBV4-2; D uncertain. Trimming cost V 0 bases and J 2 bases, with 7 bases left between them. This CDR3 has 14 amino acids. Germline V gene lookup returns CDR1 LGHNA and CDR2 YNFKEQ. The CDR3 sequence: CASSQDPENYGYTF. The CDR3 DNA is TGTGCCAGCAGCCAAGACCCAGAGAACTATGGCTACACCTTC.

This clonotype was seen ten or more times. J is TRBJ2-1 and V is TRBV29-1, with TRBD1 matching over 7 bases. This CDR3 is 14 amino acids long. Germline V lookup: CDR1 SQVTM, CDR2 ANQGSEA. V shed 7 bases and J 3 bases; nucleotides not matched to a gene: 9. CDR3 region: CSAVGQVFYNEQFF. In DNA, the CDR3 is TGCAGCGCGGTCGGACAGGTCTTCTACAATGAGCAGTTCTTC.

This clonotype came up a few times. The J gene is TRBJ2-5, the V gene TRBV5-6; D is undetermined. The germline V gene encodes CDR1 SGHDT and CDR2 YYEEEE. The CDR3 runs 13 residues. V lost 2 bases and J 3 bases, leaving 8 bases between the germline ends. The CDR3 DNA reads as TGTGCCAGCAGCTTCCCAGTCGAAGAGACCCAGTACTTC. Protein sequence: CASSFPVEETQYF.